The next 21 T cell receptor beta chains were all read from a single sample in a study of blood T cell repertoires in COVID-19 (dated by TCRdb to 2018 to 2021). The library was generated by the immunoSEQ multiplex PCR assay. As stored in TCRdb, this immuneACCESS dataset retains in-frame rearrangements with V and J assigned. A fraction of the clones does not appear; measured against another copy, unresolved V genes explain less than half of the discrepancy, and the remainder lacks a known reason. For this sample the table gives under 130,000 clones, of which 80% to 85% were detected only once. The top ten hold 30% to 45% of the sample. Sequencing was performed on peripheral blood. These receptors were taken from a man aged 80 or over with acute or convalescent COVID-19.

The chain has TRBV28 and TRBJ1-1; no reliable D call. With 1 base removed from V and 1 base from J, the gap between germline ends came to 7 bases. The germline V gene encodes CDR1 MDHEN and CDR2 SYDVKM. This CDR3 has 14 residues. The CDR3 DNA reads TGTGCCAGCAGTTTATACAGAACGAACACTGAAGCTTTCTTT. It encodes CASSLYRTNTEAFF. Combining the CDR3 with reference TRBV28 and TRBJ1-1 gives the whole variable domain DVKVTQSSRYLVKRTGEKVFLECVQDMDHENMFWYRQDPGLGLRLIYFSYDVKMKEKGDIPEGYSVSREKKERFSLILESASTNQTSMYLCASSLYRTNTEAFFGQGTRLTVV.

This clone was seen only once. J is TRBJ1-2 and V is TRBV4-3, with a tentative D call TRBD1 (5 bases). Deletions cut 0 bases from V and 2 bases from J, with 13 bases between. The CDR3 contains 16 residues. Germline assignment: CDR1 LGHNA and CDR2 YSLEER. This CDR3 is CASSQEGGGRNYGYTF. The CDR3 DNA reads TGCGCCAGCAGCCAAGAGGGCGGGGGTAGGAACTATGGCTACACCTTC.

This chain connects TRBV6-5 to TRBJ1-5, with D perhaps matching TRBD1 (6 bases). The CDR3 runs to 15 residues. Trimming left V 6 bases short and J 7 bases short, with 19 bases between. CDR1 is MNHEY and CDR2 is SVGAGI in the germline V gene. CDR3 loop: CASSDQGSGGQPQHF. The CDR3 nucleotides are TGTGCCAGCAGCGATCAGGGGTCCGGCGGGCAGCCCCAGCATTTT.

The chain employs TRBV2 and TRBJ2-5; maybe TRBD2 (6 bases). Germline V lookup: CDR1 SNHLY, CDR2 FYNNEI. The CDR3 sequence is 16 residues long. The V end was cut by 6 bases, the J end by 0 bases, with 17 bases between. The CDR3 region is CASSQKGSGDQETQYF. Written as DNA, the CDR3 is TGTGCCAGCAGCCAGAAGGGGTCGGGGGACCAAGAGACCCAGTACTTC.

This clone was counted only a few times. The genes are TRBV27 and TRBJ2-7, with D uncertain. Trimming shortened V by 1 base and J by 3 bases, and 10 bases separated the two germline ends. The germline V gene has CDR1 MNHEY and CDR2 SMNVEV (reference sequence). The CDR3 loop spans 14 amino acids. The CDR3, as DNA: TGTGCCAGCAGTTTATTGCCAGGCCTCTACGAGCAGTACTTC. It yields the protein CASSLLPGLYEQYF.

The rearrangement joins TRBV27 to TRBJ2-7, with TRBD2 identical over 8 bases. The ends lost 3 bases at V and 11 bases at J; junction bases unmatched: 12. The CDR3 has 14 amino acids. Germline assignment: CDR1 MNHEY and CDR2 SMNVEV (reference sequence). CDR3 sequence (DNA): TGTGCCAGCAGTTTGAGAGGTACGGCGGGAGGCAAGTACTTC. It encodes CASSLRGTAGGKYF.

This chain's CDR3 is CASSRGTSGLTYEQYF. CDR3 DNA sequence: TGTGCCAGCAGTCGAGGGACTAGCGGGCTAACCTACGAGCAGTACTTC. The chain combines TRBV6-6 with TRBJ2-7; the match to TRBD2 covers 12 bases. The CDR3 sequence is 16 residues long. V was pared by 5 bases and J by 2 bases, with 7 bases of the junction left unmatched. Germline V gives CDR1 MNHNY, CDR2 SVGAGI (reference sequence).

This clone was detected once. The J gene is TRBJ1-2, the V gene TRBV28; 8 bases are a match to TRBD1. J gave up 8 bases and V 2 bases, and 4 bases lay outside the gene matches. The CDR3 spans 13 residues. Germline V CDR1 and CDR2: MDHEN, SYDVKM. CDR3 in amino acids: CASSLGRGPGYTF. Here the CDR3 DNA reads TGTGCCAGCAGTTTAGGCAGGGGGCCCGGCTACACCTTC.

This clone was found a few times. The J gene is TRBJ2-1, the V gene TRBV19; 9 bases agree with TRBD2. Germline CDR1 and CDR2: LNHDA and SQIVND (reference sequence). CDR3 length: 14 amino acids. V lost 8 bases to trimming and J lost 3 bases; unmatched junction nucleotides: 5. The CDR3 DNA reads TGTGCCAGTTCTTTAGCGGGAGTCTACAATGAGCAGTTCTTC. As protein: CASSLAGVYNEQFF. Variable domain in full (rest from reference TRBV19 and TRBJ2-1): DGGITQSPKYLFRKEGQNVTLSCEQNLNHDAMYWYRQDPGQGLRLIYYSQIVNDFQKGDIAEGYSVSREKKESFPLTVTSAQKNPTAFYLCASSLAGVYNEQFFGPGTRLTVL.

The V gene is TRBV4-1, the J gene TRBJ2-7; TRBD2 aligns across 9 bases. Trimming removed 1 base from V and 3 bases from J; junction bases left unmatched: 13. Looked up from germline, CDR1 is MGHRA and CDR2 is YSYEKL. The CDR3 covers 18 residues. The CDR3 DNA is TGCGCCAGCAGCCAAGGGGAAAGACTGGGTAGCGGGAGCTACGAGCAGTACTTC. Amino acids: CASSQGERLGSGSYEQYF.

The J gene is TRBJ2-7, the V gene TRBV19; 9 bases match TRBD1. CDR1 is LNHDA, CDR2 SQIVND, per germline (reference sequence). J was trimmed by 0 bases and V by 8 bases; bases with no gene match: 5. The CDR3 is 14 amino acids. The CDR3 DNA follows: TGTGCCAGTCGTCGGACAGGGGTCTCCTACGAGCAGTACTTC. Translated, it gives CASRRTGVSYEQYF.

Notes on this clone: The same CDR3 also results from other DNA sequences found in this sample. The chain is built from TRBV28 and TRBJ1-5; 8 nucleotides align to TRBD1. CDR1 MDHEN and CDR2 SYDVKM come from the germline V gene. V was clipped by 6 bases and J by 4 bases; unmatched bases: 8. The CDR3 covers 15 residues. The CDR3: CASSLGQGGNQPQHF. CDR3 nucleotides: TGTGCCAGCAGCCTCGGACAGGGAGGTAATCAGCCCCAGCATTTT.

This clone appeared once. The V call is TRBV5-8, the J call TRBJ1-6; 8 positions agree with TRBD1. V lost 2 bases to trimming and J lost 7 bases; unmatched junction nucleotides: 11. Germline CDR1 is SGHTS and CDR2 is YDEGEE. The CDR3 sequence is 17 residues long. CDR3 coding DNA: TGTGCCAGCAGCTTAAAACGCAGGGGGCTAAGCAATTCACCCCTCCACTTT. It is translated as CASSLKRRGLSNSPLHF. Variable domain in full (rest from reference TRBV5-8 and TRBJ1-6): EAGVTQSPTHLIKTRGQQATLRCSPISGHTSVYWYQQALGLGLQFLLWYDEGEERNRGNFPPRFSGRQFPNYSSELNVNALELEDSALYLCASSLKRRGLSNSPLHFGNGTRLTVT.

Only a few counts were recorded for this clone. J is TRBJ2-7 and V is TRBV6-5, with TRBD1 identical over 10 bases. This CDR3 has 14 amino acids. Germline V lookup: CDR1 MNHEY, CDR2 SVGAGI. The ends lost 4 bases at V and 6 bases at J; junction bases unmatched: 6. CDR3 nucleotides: TGTGCCAGCAGTTCTGGGACAGGGGCTCGCGAGCAGTACTTC. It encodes CASSSGTGAREQYF.

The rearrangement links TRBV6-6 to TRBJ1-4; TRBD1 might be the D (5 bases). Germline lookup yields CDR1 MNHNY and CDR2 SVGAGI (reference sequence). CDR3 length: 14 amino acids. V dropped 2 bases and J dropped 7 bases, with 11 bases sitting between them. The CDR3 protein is CASSYGGLGEKLFF. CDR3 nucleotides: TGTGCCAGCAGTTACGGGGGGTTGGGTGAAAAACTGTTTTTT.

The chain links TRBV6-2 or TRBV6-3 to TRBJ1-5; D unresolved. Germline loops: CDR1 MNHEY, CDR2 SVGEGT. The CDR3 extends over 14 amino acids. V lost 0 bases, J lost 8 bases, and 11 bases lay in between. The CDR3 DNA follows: TGTGCCAGCAGTTACTCGAGCTTGGTGAAGCCCCAGCATTTT. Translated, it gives CASSYSSLVKPQHF.

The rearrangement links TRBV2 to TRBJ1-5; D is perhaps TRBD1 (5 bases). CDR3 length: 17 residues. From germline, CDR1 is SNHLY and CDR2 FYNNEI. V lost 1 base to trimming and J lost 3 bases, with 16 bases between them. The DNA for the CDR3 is TGTGCCAGCAGTGAAGTCTCGGGGGGAGCCCTCAATCAGCCCCAGCATTTT. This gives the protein CASSEVSGGALNQPQHF.

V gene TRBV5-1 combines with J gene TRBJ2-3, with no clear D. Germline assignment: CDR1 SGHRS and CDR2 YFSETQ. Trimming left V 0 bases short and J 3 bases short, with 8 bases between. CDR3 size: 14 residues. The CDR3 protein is CASSLGVVTDTQYF. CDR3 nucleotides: TGCGCCAGCAGCTTGGGAGTGGTGACAGATACGCAGTATTTT. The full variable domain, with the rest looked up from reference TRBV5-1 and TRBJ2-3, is KAGVTQTPRYLIKTRGQQVTLSCSPISGHRSVSWYQQTPGQGLQFLFEYFSETQRNKGNFPGRFSGRQFSNSRSEMNVSTLELGDSALYLCASSLGVVTDTQYFGPGTRLTVL.

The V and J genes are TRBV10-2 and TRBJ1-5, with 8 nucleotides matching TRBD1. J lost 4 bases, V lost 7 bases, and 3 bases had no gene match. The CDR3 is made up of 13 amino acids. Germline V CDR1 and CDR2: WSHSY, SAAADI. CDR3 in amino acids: CASTGQGNQPQHF. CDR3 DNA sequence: TGCGCCAGCACCGGACAGGGTAATCAGCCCCAGCATTTT.

The CDR3 region is CASSPWTGPLSYEQYF. In DNA form, the CDR3 reads TGTGCCAGCTCACCCTGGACAGGTCCTCTCTCCTACGAGCAGTACTTC. This sequence joins TRBV18 and TRBJ2-7, with 7 positions matching TRBD1. Germline V lookup: CDR1 KGHSH, CDR2 LQKENI. The CDR3 has 16 amino acids. The V and J ends lost 3 bases and 0 bases, in that order; junction bases with no gene match: 8.

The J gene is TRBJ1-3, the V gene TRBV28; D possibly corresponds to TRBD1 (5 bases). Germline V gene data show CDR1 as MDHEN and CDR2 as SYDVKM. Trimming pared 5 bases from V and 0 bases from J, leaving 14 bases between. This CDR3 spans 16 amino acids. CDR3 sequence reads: CASSIYRPNSGNTIYF. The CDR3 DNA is TGTGCCAGCAGTATCTACAGGCCTAACTCTGGAAACACCATATATTTT.